Listed below are T cell receptor beta chains from one sample, sequenced in a study of CD8+ T cells in alopecia areata. TCRdb keeps only in-frame clones here, not all; method: immunoSEQ multiplex PCR. Of 250,000 to 300,000 clones listed, roughly 60% were seen once; the top ten hold about 1.8%. This specimen was CD4+ T cells sorted from blood, taken at week 24, from a patient treated with tofacitinib. Source of these receptors: a human donor with alopecia areata. Each CDR3 is given with its conserved first and last residue. A D gene is named only where the DNA matches it firmly. Size is stated for part of the rows, as once, few or many counts, or as a class when the clone is expanded.

d_gene	abundance	v_gene	j_gene	CDR3nt	CDR3aa
TRBD2	.	TRBV13	TRBJ2-7	TGTGCCAGCAGCCTGACCCTATCGGGGGGGGAATACGAGCAGTACTTC	CASSLTLSGGEYEQYF
TRBD2	.	TRBV13	TRBJ2-5	TGTGCCAGCAGCTTAGGACTAGCGTGGGAGACCCAGTACTTC	CASSLGLAWETQYF
.	.	TRBV2	TRBJ2-2	TGTGCCAGCAGCGAGGTGTTCCAAGGCGGGGAGCTGTTTTTT	CASSEVFQGGELFF
.	.	TRBV30	TRBJ1-1	TGTGCCTGGAGGGGTAGGGGAACTGAAGCTTTCTTT	CAWRGRGTEAFF
.	.	TRBV20-1	TRBJ2-1	TGCAGTGCTAGAGACAATGAGCAGTTCTTC	CSARDNEQFF
TRBD1	.	TRBV11-2	TRBJ2-5	TGTGCCAGCAGCTTAGTCAGGGGGCGGAAGACCCAGTACTTC	CASSLVRGRKTQYF
.	.	TRBV7-2	TRBJ1-2	TGTGCCACTAAACCACGGGGGCAGTCTAACTATGGCTACACCTTC	CATKPRGQSNYGYTF
.	.	TRBV29-1	TRBJ2-5	TGCAGCGTCGGGGGAGGCAGAGAGACCCAGTACTTC	CSVGGGRETQYF
.	once	TRBV7-9	TRBJ2-5	TGTGCCAGCAGCTTAGGAGGCGGGCAAGAGACCCAGTACTTC	CASSLGGGQETQYF
.	.	TRBV7-9	TRBJ1-6	TGTGCCAGCAGCTTAGAGGGGTTACCCCTCCACTTT	CASSLEGLPLHF
.	.	TRBV6-5	TRBJ2-7	TGTGCCAGCAGTTACTCCTCGGGGGTGGCCTACGAGCAGTACTTC	CASSYSSGVAYEQYF
TRBD1	.	TRBV25-1	TRBJ1-2	TGTGCCAGCAGTGCCCGGGACAGGGCGACGACCAACTATGGCTACACCTTC	CASSARDRATTNYGYTF
TRBD2	.	TRBV25-1	TRBJ2-5	TGTGCCAGCAGTGAAGCCCTAGCGGGGGTTGAGACCCAGTACTTC	CASSEALAGVETQYF
.	.	TRBV2	TRBJ1-6	TGTGCCAGCATCGCGACACCTCCTCGGACCACCCTCCACTTT	CASIATPPRTTLHF
.	.	TRBV4-1	TRBJ2-7	TGCGCCAGCAGCCAAGGGGGGCGCTACGAGCAGTACTTC	CASSQGGRYEQYF
TRBD2	.	TRBV4-1	TRBJ2-7	TGCGCCAGCAGCCTCCCTCTAGCGGGGGTCTACGAGCAGTACTTC	CASSLPLAGVYEQYF
.	.	TRBV29-1	TRBJ1-2	TGCAGCGTTGAATGGGTTGGCTATGGCTACACCTTC	CSVEWVGYGYTF
.	few	TRBV7-6	TRBJ2-5	TGTGCCAGCAGCCCCACCGAGGTGCAAGAGACCCAGTACTTC	CASSPTEVQETQYF
TRBD1	.	TRBV27	TRBJ2-7	TGTGCCAGCAGTATCACCGGGACAGGGTTCTACGAGCAGTACTTC	CASSITGTGFYEQYF
.	once	TRBV4-2	TRBJ1-5	TGTGCCAGCAGCCAAGATGGACAGCCTAGCAATCAGCCCCAGCATTTT	CASSQDGQPSNQPQHF
.	few	TRBV30	TRBJ2-3	TGTGCCTGGAGTGTTTTTGCGGTGAAGGGGAATACGCAGTATTTT	CAWSVFAVKGNTQYF
.	once	TRBV14	TRBJ1-2	TGTGCCAGCAGCCAAGGGCCTATGAGGGGCTACACCTTC	CASSQGPMRGYTF
.	.	TRBV29-1	TRBJ2-7	TGCAGCGTGGTGGGCGGGTCCTACGAGCAGTACTTC	CSVVGGSYEQYF
.	.	TRBV14	TRBJ1-3	TGTGCCAGCAGCAAGTCCTCTGGAAACACCATATATTTT	CASSKSSGNTIYF
TRBD1	few	TRBV29-1	TRBJ2-5	TGCAGCGCTCGGGACAGGGGGCCTTACCAAGAGACCCAGTACTTC	CSARDRGPYQETQYF
.	.	TRBV25-1	TRBJ2-7	TGTGCCAGCAGTGATATACAGGGAAGCTCCTACGAGCAGTACTTC	CASSDIQGSSYEQYF
TRBD1	few	TRBV29-1	TRBJ1-2	TGCAGCGTCCATCCTAAATTTCCGACAGGGGGCGATAATGGCTACACCTTC	CSVHPKFPTGGDNGYTF